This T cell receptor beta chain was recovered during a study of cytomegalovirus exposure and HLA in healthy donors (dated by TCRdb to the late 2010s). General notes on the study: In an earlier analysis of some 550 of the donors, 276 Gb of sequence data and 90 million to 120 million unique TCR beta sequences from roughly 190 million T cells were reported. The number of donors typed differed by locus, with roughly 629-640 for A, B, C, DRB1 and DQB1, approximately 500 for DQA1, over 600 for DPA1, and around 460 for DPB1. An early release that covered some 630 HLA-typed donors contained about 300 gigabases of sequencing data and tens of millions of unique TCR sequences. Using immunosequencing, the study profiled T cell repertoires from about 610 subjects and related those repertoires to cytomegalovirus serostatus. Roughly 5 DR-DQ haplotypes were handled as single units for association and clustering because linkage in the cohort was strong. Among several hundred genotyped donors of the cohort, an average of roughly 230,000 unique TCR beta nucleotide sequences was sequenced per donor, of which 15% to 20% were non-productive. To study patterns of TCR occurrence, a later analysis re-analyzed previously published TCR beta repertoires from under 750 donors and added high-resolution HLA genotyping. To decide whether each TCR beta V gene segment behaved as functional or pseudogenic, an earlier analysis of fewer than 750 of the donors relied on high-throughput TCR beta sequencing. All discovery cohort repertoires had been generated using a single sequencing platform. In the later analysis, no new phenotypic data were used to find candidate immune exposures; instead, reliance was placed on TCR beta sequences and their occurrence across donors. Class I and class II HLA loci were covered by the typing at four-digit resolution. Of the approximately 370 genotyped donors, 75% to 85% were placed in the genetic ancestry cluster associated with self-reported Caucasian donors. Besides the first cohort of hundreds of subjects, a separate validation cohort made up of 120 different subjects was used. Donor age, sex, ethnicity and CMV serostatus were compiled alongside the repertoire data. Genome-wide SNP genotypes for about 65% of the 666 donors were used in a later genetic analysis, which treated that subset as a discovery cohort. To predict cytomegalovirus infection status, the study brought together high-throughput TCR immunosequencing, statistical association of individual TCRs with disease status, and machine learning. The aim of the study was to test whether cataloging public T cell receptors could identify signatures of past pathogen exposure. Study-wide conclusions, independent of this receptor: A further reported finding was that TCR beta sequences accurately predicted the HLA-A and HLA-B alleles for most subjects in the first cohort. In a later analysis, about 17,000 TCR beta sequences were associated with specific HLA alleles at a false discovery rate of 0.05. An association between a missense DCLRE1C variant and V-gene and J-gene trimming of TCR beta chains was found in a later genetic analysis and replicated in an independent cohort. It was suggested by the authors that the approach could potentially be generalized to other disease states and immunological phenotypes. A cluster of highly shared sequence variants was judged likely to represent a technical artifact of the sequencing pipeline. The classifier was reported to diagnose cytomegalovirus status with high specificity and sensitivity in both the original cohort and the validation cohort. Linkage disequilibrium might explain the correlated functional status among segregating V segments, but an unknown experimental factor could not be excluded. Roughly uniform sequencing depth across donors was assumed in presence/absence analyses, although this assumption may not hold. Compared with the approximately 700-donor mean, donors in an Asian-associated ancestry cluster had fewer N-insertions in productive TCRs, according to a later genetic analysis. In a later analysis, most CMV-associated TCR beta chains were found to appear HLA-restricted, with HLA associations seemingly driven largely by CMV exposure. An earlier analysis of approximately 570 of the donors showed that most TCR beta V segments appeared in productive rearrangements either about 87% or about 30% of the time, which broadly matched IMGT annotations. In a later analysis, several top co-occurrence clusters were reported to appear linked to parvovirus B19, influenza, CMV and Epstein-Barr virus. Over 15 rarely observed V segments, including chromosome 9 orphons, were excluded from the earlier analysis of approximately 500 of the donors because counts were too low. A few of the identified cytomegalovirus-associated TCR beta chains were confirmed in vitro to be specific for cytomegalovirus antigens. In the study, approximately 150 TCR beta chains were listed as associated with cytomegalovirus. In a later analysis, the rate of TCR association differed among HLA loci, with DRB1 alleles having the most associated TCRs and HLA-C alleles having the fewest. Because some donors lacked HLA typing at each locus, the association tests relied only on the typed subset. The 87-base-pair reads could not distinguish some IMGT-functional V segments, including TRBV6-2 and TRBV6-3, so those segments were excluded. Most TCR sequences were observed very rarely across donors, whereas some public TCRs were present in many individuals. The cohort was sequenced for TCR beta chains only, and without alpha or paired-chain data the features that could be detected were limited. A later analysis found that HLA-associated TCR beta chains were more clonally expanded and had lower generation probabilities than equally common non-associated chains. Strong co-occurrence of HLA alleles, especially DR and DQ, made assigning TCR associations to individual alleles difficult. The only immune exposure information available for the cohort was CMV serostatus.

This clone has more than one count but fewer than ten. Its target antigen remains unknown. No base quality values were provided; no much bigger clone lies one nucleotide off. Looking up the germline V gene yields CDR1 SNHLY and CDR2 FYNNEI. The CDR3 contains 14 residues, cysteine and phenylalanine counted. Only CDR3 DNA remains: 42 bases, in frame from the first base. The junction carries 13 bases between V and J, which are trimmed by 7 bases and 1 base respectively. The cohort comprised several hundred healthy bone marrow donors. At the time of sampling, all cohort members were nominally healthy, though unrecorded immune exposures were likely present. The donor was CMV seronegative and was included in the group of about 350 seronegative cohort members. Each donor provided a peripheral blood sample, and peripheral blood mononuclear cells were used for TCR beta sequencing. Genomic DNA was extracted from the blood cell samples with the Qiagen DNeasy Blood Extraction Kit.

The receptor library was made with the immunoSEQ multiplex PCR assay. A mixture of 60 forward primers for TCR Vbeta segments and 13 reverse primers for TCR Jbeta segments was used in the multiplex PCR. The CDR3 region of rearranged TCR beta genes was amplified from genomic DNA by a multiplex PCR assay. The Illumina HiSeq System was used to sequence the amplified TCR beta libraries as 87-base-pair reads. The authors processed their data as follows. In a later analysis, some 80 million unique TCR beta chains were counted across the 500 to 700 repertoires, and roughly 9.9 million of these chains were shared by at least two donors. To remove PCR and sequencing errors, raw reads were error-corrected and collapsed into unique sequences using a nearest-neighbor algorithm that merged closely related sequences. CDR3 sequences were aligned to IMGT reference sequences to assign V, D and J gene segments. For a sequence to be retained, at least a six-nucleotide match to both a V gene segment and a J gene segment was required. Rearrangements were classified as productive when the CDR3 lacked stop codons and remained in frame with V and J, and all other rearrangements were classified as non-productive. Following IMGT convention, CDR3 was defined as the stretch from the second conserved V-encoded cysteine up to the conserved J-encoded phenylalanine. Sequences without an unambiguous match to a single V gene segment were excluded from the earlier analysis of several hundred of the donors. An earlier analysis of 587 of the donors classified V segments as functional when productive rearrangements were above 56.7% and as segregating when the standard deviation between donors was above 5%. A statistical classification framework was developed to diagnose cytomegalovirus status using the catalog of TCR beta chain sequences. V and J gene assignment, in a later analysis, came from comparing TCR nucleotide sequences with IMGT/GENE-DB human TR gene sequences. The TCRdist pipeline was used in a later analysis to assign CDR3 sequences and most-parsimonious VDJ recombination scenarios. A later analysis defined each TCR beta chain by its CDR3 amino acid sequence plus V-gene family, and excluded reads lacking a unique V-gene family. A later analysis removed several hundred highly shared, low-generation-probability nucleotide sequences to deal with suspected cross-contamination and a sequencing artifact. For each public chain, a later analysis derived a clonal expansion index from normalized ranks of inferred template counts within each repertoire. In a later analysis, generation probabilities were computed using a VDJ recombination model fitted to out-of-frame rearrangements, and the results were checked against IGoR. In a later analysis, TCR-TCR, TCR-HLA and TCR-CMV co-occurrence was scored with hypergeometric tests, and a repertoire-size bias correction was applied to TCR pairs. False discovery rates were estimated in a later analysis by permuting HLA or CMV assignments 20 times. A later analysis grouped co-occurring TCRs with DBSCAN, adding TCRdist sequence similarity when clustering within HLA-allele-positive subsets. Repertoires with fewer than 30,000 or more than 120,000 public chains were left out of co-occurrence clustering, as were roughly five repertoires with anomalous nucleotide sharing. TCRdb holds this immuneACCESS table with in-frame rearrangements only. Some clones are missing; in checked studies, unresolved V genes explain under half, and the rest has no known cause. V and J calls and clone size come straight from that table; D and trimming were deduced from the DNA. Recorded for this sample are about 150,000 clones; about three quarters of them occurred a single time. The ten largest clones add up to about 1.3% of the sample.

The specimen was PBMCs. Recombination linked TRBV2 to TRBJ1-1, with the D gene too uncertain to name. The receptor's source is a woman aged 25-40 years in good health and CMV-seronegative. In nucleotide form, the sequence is TGTGCCAGCAACAAGGGAGCCCGGAACACTGAAGCTTTCTTT. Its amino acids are CASNKGARNTEAFF. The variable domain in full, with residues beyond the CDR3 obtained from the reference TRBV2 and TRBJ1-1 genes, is EPEVTQTPSHQVTQMGQEVILRCVPISNHLYFYWYRQILGQKVEFLVSFYNNEISEKSEIFDDQFSVERPDGSNFTLKIRSTKLEDSAMYFCASNKGARNTEAFFGQGTRLTVV.